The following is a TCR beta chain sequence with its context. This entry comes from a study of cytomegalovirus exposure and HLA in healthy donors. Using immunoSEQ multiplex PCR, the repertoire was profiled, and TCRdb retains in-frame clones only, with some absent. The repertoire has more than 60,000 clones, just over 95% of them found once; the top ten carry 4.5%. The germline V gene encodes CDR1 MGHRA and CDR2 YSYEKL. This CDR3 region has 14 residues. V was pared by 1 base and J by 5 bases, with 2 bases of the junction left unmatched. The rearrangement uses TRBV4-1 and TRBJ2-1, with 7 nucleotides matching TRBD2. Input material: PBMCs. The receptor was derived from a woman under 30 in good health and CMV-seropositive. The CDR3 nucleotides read TGCGCCAGCAGCCAAGGGGGACTAAACAATGAGCAGTTCTTC. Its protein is CASSQGGLNNEQFF.